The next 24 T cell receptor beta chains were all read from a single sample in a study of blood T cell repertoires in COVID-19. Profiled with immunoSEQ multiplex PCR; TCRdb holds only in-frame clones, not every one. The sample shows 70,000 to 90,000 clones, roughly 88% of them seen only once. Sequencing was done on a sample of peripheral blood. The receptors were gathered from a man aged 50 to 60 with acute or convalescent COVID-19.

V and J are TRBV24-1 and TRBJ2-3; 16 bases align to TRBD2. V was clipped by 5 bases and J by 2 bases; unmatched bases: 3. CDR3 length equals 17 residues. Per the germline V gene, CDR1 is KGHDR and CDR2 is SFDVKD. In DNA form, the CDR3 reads TGTGCCACCAGTGTCGGGACTAGCGGGGGGGCCACAGATACGCAGTATTTT. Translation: CATSVGTSGGATDTQYF.

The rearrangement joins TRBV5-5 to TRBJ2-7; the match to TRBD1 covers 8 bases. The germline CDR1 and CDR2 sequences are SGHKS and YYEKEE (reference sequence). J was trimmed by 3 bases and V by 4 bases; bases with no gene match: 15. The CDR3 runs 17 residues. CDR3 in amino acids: CASSLTPWGQVNYEQYF. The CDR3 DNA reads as TGTGCCAGCAGCCTCACCCCCTGGGGACAGGTCAACTACGAGCAGTACTTC.

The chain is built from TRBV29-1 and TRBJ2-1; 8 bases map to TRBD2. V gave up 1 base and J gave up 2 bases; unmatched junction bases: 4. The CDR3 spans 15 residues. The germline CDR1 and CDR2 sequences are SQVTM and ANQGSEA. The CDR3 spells CSVEGTGGAYNEQFF. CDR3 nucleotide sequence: TGCAGCGTTGAAGGGACGGGGGGGGCCTACAATGAGCAGTTCTTC.

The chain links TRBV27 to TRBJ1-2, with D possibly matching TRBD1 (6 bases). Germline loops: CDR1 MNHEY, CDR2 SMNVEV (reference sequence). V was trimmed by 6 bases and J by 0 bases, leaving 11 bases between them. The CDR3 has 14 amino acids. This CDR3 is CASSPGHPNYGYTF. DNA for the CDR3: TGTGCCAGCAGCCCGGGACATCCTAACTATGGCTACACCTTC.

CDR3 region: CASSLATSGYEADTQYF. The CDR3 DNA follows: TGTGCCAGCAGCTTGGCCACTAGCGGCTATGAGGCAGATACGCAGTATTTT. V gene TRBV5-5 combines with J gene TRBJ2-3; TRBD2 matches 8 bases. The CDR3 is 17 amino acids. Germline V lookup: CDR1 SGHKS, CDR2 YYEKEE (reference sequence). V gave up 0 bases and J gave up 4 bases; unmatched junction bases: 10.

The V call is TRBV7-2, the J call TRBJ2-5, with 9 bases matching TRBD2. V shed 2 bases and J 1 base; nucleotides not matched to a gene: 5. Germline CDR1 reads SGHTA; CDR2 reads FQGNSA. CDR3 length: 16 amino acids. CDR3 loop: CASSLLGRGGQETQYF. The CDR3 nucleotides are TGTGCCAGCAGCTTACTGGGGCGGGGGGGCCAAGAGACCCAGTACTTC.

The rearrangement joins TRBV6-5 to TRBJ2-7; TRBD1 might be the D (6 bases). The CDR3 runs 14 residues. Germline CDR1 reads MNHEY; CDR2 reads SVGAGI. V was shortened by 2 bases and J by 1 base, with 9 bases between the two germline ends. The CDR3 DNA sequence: TGTGCCAGCAGTTACGGGACATCTTCCTACGAGCAGTACTTC. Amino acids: CASSYGTSSYEQYF.

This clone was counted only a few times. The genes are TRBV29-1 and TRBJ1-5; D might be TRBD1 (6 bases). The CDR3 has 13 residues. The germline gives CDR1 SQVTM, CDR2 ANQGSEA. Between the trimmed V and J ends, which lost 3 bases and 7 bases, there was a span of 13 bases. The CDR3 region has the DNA TGCAGCGTTGATTGGGGGCAGGGACAGCCCCAGCATTTT. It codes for CSVDWGQGQPQHF.

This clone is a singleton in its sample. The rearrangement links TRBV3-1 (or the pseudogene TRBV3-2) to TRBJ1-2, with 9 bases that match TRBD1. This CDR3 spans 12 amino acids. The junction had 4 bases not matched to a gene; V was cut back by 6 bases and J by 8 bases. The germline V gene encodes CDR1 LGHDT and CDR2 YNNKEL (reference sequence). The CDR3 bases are TGTGCCAGCAGGGGACAGGGCGAAGGCTACACCTTC. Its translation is CASRGQGEGYTF.

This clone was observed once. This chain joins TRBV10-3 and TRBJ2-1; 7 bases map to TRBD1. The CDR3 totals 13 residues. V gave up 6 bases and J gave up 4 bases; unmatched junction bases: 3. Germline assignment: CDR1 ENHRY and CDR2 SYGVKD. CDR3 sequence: CAISEQGYNEQFF. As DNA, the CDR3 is TGTGCCATCAGCGAACAGGGGTACAATGAGCAGTTCTTC.

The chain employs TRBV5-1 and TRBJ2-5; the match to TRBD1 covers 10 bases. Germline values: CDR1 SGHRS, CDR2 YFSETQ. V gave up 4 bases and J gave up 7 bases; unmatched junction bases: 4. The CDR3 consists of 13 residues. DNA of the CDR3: TGCGCCAGCAGCACCCGGGACAGGGGGACCCAGTACTTC. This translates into CASSTRDRGTQYF.

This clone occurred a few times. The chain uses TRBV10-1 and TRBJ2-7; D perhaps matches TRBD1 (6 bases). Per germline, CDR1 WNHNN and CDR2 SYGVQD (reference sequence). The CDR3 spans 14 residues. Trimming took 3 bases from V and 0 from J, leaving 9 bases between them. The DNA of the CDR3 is TGCGCCAGCAGTGATACAGGGCGCTCCTACGAGCAGTACTTC. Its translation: CASSDTGRSYEQYF.

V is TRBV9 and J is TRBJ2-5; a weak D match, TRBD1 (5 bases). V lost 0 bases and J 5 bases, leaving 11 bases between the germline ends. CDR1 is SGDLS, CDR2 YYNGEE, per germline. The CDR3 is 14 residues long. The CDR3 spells CASSVGPPGETQYF. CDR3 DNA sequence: TGTGCCAGCAGCGTAGGCCCACCAGGGGAGACCCAGTACTTC.

The CDR3 coding sequence is TGCGCCAGCAGTGAGACAGGACACCAGCCCCAGCATTTT. Translated, it gives CASSETGHQPQHF. The chain employs TRBV10-2 and TRBJ1-5; maybe TRBD1 (5 bases). V lost 2 bases and J 7 bases, leaving 9 bases between the germline ends. Germline CDR1 and CDR2: WSHSY and SAAADI. This CDR3 spans 13 amino acids.

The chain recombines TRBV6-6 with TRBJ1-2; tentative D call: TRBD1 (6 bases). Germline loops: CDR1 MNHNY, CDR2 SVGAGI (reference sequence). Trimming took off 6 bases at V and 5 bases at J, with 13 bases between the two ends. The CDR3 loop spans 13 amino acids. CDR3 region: CASSPQQGYGYTF. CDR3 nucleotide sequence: TGTGCCAGCAGCCCACAACAGGGTTATGGCTACACCTTC.

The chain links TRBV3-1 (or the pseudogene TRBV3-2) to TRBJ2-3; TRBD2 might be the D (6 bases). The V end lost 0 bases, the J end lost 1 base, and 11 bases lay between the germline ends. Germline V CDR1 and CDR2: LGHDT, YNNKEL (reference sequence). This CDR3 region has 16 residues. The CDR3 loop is CASSQEGTGGTDTQYF. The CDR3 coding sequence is TGTGCCAGCAGCCAAGAAGGGACGGGGGGCACAGATACGCAGTATTTT.

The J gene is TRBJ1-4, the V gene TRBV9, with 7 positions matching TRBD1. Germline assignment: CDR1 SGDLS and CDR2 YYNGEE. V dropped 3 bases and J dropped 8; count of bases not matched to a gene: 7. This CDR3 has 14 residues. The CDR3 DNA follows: TGTGCCAGCAGCGGCGGGACAGTCGGAGAAAAACTGTTTTTT. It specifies CASSGGTVGEKLFF.

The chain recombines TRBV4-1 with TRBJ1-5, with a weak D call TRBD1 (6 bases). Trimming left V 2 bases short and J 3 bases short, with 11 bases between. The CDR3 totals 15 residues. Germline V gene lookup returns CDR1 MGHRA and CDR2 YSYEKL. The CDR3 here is CASSQLTGANQPQHF. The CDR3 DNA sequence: TGCGCCAGCAGCCAATTGACAGGAGCCAATCAGCCCCAGCATTTT.

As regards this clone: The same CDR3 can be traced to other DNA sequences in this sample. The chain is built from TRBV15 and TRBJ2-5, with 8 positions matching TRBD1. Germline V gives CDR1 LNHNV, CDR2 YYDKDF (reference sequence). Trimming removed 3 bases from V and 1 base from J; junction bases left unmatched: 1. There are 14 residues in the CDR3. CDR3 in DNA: TGTGCCACCAGCAGTGGACAGGGCCAAGAGACCCAGTACTTC. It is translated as CATSSGQGQETQYF.

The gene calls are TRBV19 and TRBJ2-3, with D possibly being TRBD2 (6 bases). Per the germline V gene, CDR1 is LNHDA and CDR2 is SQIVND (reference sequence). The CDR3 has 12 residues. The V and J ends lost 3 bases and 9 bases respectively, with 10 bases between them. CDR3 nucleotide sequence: TGTGCCAGTAGTATGTGGCGGGGCACGCAGTATTTT. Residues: CASSMWRGTQYF.

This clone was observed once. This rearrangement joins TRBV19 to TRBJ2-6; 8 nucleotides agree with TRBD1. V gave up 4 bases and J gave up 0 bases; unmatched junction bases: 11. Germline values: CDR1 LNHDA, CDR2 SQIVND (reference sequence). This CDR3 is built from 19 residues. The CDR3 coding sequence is TGTGCCAGTAGTAGACCTCGCACAGGGGGTATCTCTGGGGCCAACGTCCTGACTTTC. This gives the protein CASSRPRTGGISGANVLTF.

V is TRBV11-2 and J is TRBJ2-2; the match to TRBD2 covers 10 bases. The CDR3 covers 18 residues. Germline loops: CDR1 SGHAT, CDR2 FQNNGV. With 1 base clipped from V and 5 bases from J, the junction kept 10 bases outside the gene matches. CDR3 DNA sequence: TGTGCCAGCAGCTTAGTGAGCGGGGGGGGCCGAGGGACCGGGGAGCTGTTTTTT. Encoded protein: CASSLVSGGGRGTGELFF.

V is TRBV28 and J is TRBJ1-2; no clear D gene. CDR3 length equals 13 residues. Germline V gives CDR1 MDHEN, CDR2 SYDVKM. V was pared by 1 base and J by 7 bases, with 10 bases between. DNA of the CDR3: TGTGCCAGCAGTTTATCCGGGGAGGGTGGCTACACCTTC. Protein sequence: CASSLSGEGGYTF.

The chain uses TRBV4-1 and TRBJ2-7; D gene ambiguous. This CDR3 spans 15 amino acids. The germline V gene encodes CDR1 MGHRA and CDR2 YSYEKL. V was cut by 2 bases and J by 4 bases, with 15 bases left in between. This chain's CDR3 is CASSQPVRGDYEQYF. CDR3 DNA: TGCGCCAGCAGCCAACCAGTCAGAGGCGATTACGAGCAGTACTTC.